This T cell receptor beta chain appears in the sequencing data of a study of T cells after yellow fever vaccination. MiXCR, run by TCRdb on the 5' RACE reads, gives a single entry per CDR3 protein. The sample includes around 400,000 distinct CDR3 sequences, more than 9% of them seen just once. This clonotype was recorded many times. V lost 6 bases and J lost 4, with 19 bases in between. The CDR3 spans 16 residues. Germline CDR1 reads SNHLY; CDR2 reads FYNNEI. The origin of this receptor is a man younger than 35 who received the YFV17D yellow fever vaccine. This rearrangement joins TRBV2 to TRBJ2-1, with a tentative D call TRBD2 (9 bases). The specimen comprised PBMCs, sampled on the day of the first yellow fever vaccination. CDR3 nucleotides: TGTGCCAGCAGCCCCAGGGGGCTAGCGGGGTACAATGAGCAGTTCTTC. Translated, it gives CASSPRGLAGYNEQFF.